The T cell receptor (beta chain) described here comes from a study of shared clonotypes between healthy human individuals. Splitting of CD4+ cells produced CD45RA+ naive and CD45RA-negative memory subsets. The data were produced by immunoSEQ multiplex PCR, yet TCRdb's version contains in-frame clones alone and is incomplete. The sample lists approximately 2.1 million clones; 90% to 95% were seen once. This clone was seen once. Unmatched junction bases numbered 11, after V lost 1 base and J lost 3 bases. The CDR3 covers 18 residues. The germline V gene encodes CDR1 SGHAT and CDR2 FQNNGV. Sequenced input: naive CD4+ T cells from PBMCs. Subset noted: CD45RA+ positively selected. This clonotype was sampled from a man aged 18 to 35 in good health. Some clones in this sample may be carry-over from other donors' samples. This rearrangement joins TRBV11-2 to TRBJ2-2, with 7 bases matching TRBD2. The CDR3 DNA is TGTGCCAGCAGCTTAGTAAATACGGCGGGAGCGGACACCGGGGAGCTGTTTTTT. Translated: CASSLVNTAGADTGELFF.